Below are 22 T cell receptor beta chains sequenced from a single sample in a study of tumor-infiltrating lymphocytes in primary liver carcinoma. Priming with a constant-region primer yielded TCR beta cDNA from about 540 ng total RNA. What produced the TCR beta libraries was three nested multiplex PCR rounds using slightly modified ARM-PCR. It was with TRBV1-TRBV30 forward primers and a C-beta reverse primer that the first two PCR rounds were run, at around 11 cycles each. Each CDR3 protein gets one entry after TCRdb re-called the multiplex PCR reads with MiXCR. The sample includes approximately 330,000 distinct CDR3 sequences, around 60% of them seen just once. The study extracted blood RNA from unsorted whole blood and also extracted germline DNA. Sequenced material: peripheral blood. These receptor sequences come from a man in his forties or fifties with primary liver carcinoma and hepatitis B virus infection.

Worth noting for this clonotype: The junction departs from germline at one end; a sequencing error may be responsible. The gene calls are TRBV14 and TRBJ2-7, with a possible D match to TRBD1 (5 bases). Per germline, CDR1 SGHDN and CDR2 FVKESK. The CDR3 has 14 residues. The CDR3 is CTSSQVDTSYEQYF. The CDR3 DNA reads as TGTACCAGCAGCCAAGTGGACACCTCCTACGAGCAGTACTTC.

The rearrangement links TRBV21-1 to TRBJ2-2; the table assigns TRBD2, which was not confirmed against the DNA. TRBV21-1 is given as a pseudogene. The CDR3 covers 16 residues. The CDR3 region is CASSKGLGAGTGELFF. Written as DNA, the CDR3 is TGTGCCAGCAGCAAAGGCCTCGGAGCGGGCACCGGGGAGCTGTTTTTT.

The rearrangement uses TRBV5-4 and TRBJ2-1; D assignment may be TRBD1 or TRBD2 (5 bases each). The germline gives CDR1 SGHNT, CDR2 YYREEE (reference sequence). Between the trimmed V and J ends, which lost 3 bases and 8 bases, there was a span of 18 bases. The CDR3 sequence is 15 residues long. The CDR3 loop is CASSSAKGRSYEQFF. The CDR3 DNA reads as TGTGCCAGCAGCTCCGCAAAGGGGAGATCATATGAGCAGTTCTTC.

This clonotype was seen more than once but under ten times. Written as DNA, the CDR3 is TGTGCCAGTAGCCGACAGCTGGGACTAGCGAGAAGTTACGAGCAGTACTTC. Encoded protein: CASSRQLGLARSYEQYF. The genes are TRBV6-5 and TRBJ2-7; TRBD2 agrees at 10 bases. After removal of 9 bases from V and 4 bases from J, the junction contained 18 bases not matched to a gene. CDR1 and CDR2 from the germline V gene are MNHEY and SVGAGI. The CDR3 covers 17 residues.

As for this clonotype: One base away lies a much larger clone, so this may be a sequencing read error. The CDR3 sequence is CASRNRGAKPYEEYF. The CDR3 bases are TGTGCCAGCAGGAACAGGGGGGCAAAGCCCTACGAGGAGTACTTC. The chain is built from TRBV12-3 or TRBV12-4 and TRBJ2-7, with 8 bases identical to TRBD1. The CDR3 is 15 amino acids.

A word on this clonotype: One junction end does not reproduce the germline sequence, and a read error may be involved. The J gene is TRBJ2-4, the V gene TRBV11-2; D may match TRBD1 or TRBD2 (5 bases each). The CDR3 has 14 residues. The germline CDR1 and CDR2 sequences are SGHAT and FQNNGV. The CDR3 reads CASSLGGNREGQYF. The DNA for the CDR3 is TGTGCCAGCAGCTTAGGGGGCAACCGCGAGGGTCAGTATTTC.

Points on this clonotype: As the CDR3 is not closed by the conserved phenylalanine or tryptophan, this likely results from a read error. The genes are TRBV10-3 and TRBJ1-5; the D is unclear. Per the germline V gene, CDR1 is ENHRY and CDR2 is SYGVKD. V gave up 8 bases and J gave up 4 bases, with 18 bases separating them. The CDR3 is 15 residues long. The CDR3 protein is CAIEHPEPGNQPQHS. As DNA, the CDR3 is TGTGCCATCGAGCACCCCGAACCGGGTAATCAGCCCCAGCATTCT.

The chain has TRBV5-1 and TRBJ1-3; 11 bases fit TRBD1. This CDR3 has 19 residues. V lost 3 bases to trimming and J lost 0 bases; unmatched junction nucleotides: 11. Germline assignment: CDR1 SGHRS and CDR2 YFSETQ. The CDR3 here is CASSWIPGQGETSGNTIYF. CDR3 nucleotides: TGCGCCAGCAGCTGGATACCGGGACAGGGGGAAACCTCTGGAAACACCATATATTTT.

This clonotype came up many times. This chain uses TRBV11-3 with TRBJ2-3, with D perhaps matching TRBD1 or TRBD2 (5 bases each). In germline, CDR1 is SGHNT, CDR2 YENEEA. The CDR3 sequence is 12 residues long. V lost 4 bases and J 5 bases, leaving 7 bases between the germline ends. CDR3 amino acids: CASSSRGDTQYF. The DNA of the CDR3 is TGTGCCAGCAGCTCGAGGGGAGATACGCAGTATTTT. The full variable domain, its missing parts supplied by reference TRBV11-3 and TRBJ2-3, is EAGVVQSPRYKIIEKKQPVAFWCNPISGHNTLYWYLQNLGQGPELLIRYENEEAVDDSQLPKDRFSAERLKGVDSTLKIQPAELGDSAVYLCASSSRGDTQYFGPGTRLTVL.

The rearrangement uses TRBV28 and TRBJ2-1; 11 nucleotides match TRBD2. Unmatched junction bases numbered 3, after V lost 6 bases and J lost 2 bases. The germline CDR1 and CDR2 sequences are MDHEN and SYDVKM. The CDR3 extends over 15 amino acids. CDR3 amino acids: CASSQTSGAYNEQFF. CDR3 sequence (DNA): TGTGCCAGCAGCCAGACTAGCGGGGCCTACAATGAGCAGTTCTTC.

The chain links TRBV11-2 to TRBJ2-7; D is unresolved. Germline V gene lookup returns CDR1 SGHAT and CDR2 FQNNGV. The length of the CDR3 is 13 residues. Trimming cost V 5 bases and J 0 bases, with 8 bases left between them. The CDR3 nucleotides are TGTGCCAGCAGCCGAACGCACTCCTACGAGCAGTACTTC. This encodes CASSRTHSYEQYF.

About this clonotype: Since a much larger clone is just one base distant, this may be a read error. The chain has TRBV6-6 and TRBJ2-7, with D uncertain. In germline, CDR1 is MNHNY, CDR2 SVGAGI (reference sequence). The CDR3 extends over 12 amino acids. V shed 8 bases and J shed 6 bases, with 14 bases lying between them. CDR3 DNA sequence: TGTGCCAGCGGTCCAAGGATTTCCGAGCAGTACTTC. Translated: CASGPRISEQYF.

The V gene is TRBV12-3 or TRBV12-4, the J gene TRBJ1-6; 7 bases align to TRBD1. After removal of 10 bases from V and 10 bases from J, the junction contained 10 bases not matched to a gene. This CDR3 is 13 amino acids long. This chain's CDR3 is CANSDRDGSPLHF. In nucleotides, the CDR3 is TGTGCCAACTCCGACAGGGACGGCTCACCCCTCCACTTT.

Comments on this clonotype: A single base separates this from a much larger clone, so it may be a read error. V and J are TRBV4-1 and TRBJ2-2; 9 bases are a match to TRBD1. This CDR3 has 18 residues. After removal of 10 bases from V and 6 bases from J, the junction contained 21 bases not matched to a gene. CDR1 and CDR2 from the germline V gene are MGHRA and YSYEKL. This CDR3 is CATRGGVRTGVQAGELFF. The DNA of the CDR3 is TGCGCCACCAGAGGCGGGGTTAGGACAGGGGTCCAAGCCGGGGAGCTGTTTTTT.

As regards this clonotype: A much larger clone is a single base away; this may be a read error. The chain uses TRBV6-6 and TRBJ2-3; D unresolved. This CDR3 is built from 16 residues. CDR1 and CDR2 from the germline V gene are MNHNY and SVGAGI (reference sequence). V lost 6 bases, J lost 2 bases, and 18 bases lay in between. CDR3 region: CASSDRSDPNTDTQYF. As DNA, the CDR3 is TGTGCCAGCAGCGATCGCTCAGACCCCAACACAGATACGCAGTATTTT.

A note on this clonotype: This may be a read error: a much more frequent sequence differs by one nucleotide. The chain uses TRBV4-1 and TRBJ2-1, with 10 positions matching TRBD2. This CDR3 spans 15 amino acids. The germline CDR1 and CDR2 sequences are MGHRA and YSYEKL. The DNA of the CDR3 is TGCGTCAGCAGCCAAGTTAGCGGGAGGATTGATGAGCAGTTCTTC. It codes for CVSSQVSGRIDEQFF.

There are a few counts of this clonotype. The rearrangement joins TRBV5-1 to TRBJ2-7, with D tentatively TRBD1 or TRBD2 (5 bases each). The V end was cut by 5 bases, the J end by 3 bases, with 15 bases between. This CDR3 is 14 amino acids long. From germline, CDR1 is SGHRS and CDR2 YFSETQ. The CDR3: CASSWDLGGYEQYF. CDR3 coding DNA: TGCGCCAGCAGTTGGGACCTCGGAGGCTACGAGCAGTACTTC.

On this clonotype itself: As the CDR3 is not closed by the conserved phenylalanine or tryptophan, this likely results from a read error. The chain combines TRBV12-3 or TRBV12-4 with TRBJ2-1; 8 bases are shared with TRBD2. The length of the CDR3 is 14 residues. V lost 7 bases to trimming and J lost 6 bases; unmatched junction nucleotides: 8. CDR3 coding DNA: TGTGCCAGCAATTTCCTAGCGGGCTCCAATGAGCAGTTCTTA. It encodes CASNFLAGSNEQFL.

Turning to this clonotype: This clone may be a read error of a much larger clone one base away. J is TRBJ2-1 and V is TRBV12-3 or TRBV12-4; D possibly matches TRBD1 or TRBD2 (5 bases each). The CDR3 has 15 amino acids. V was clipped by 7 bases and J by 0 bases, with 13 bases between them. The CDR3 reads CASIPGPSSYNEQFF. The CDR3 DNA sequence: TGTGCCAGCATTCCGGGGCCGAGCTCCTACAATGAGCAGTTCTTC.

A note on this clonotype: Without the conserved terminal phenylalanine or tryptophan, this CDR3 likely stems from a read error. The chain has TRBV29-1 and TRBJ2-7, with 14 bases fitting TRBD2. Germline lookup yields CDR1 SQVTM and CDR2 ANQGSEA. The CDR3 consists of 14 residues. The V gene end was trimmed by 4 bases and the J gene end by 7 bases; junction bases not matched to a gene: 6. As DNA, the CDR3 is TGCAGCGTTGTGACTAGCGGGAGGGCGGTTGAGCAGTACTTA. This sequence encodes CSVVTSGRAVEQYL.

On this clonotype: The final CDR3 position lacks the conserved phenylalanine or tryptophan, pointing to a likely read error. The chain joins TRBV28 to TRBJ1-2; D might be TRBD1 (5 bases). The CDR3 runs to 16 residues. Trimming pared 7 bases from V and 4 bases from J, leaving 22 bases between. From germline, CDR1 is MDHEN and CDR2 SYDVKM. CDR3 amino acids: CASNAGTALTAYGYTS. The CDR3 DNA follows: TGTGCCAGCAATGCGGGGACGGCACTCACAGCCTATGGCTACACCTCC.

Points on this clonotype: With a much larger clone just one base away, this may be a read error. V usage is TRBV6-1 and J usage is TRBJ1-5; no clear D gene. The V gene lost 0 bases and the J gene lost 6 bases, with 3 bases spanning the gap. Germline V gives CDR1 MNHNS, CDR2 SASEGT. The CDR3 is 12 amino acids. CDR3 region: CASSEACQPQHF. The CDR3 nucleotides are TGTGCCAGCAGTGAAGCGTGTCAGCCCCAGCATTTT.